This TCR beta chain was retrieved from a study of blood T cell repertoires in COVID-19. Turning to this clone: Germline is not matched at one junction end, which may reflect a read error.

This table comes from immunoSEQ multiplex PCR, and its TCRdb copy is limited to in-frame clones, with some not included. The top ten clones hold around 4.6% of a sample with roughly 330,000 clones, approximately 88% of them seen once. Sequencing was done on a sample of PBMCs or T cells enriched from blood (not recorded which). The clonotype comes from a man aged 30 to 39 who had recovered from COVID-19.

The CDR3 is CASTLHPRTSDSYEQYF. CDR3 nucleotide sequence: TGTGCCAGCACCTTACACCCAAGGACTAGCGACTCCTACGAGCAGTACTTC. V gene TRBV11-2 combines with J gene TRBJ2-7; 9 bases map to TRBD2. CDR1 and CDR2 (germline): SGHAT, FQNNGV. The CDR3 consists of 17 residues.